This entry is about one T cell receptor (beta chain). The specificity of this receptor is unknown. Base quality data are lacking; no much larger clone is found one base away. TCRbeta CDR3 regions were amplified from genomic DNA using the immunoSEQ Assay, a bias-controlled multiplex PCR. From the authors' description of their analysis: Within the assay, amplification of reference gene primers was used to estimate how many nucleated cells each sample contained. To quantify the absolute abundance of each unique TCRbeta CDR3 rearrangement, sequence reads were collapsed and filtered. For each sample, productive Simpson clonality was calculated by taking the square root of Simpson's diversity index across productive rearrangements. TCRdb obtained this table from immuneACCESS and retained in-frame rearrangements with V and J assigned. These tables miss some clones; where compared with another copy, unresolved V genes account for less than half of the shortfall, and the remainder is unexplained. Clonal size and the V and J genes are those of that table, whereas D and trimming came from the DNA. The sample data list about 70,000 clones, and 65% to 85% of these were observed just once. The ten largest clones take up roughly 4.8% of the sample.

The collaborating institutions used their own protocols to collect whole blood in K2EDTA tubes. For TCRbeta analysis, collaborators shipped samples as frozen whole blood, isolated PBMCs, or DNA extracted from either of those sample types. Sequences MNHNS (CDR1) and SASEGT (CDR2) are obtained from the germline V gene. The junction shows trimming of 3 bases on V and 2 bases on J, plus 15 bases between the germline ends. Inclusive of the bounding cysteine and phenylalanine, the CDR3 is 16 residues long. The DNA shown is the 48-base CDR3, in frame from base 1. This specimen belongs to a study of blood T cell repertoires in COVID-19 (TCRdb year 2020). About the study as a whole: Collaborator samples came from the United States, Italy and Spain and covered acute and convalescent phases of COVID-19. The repertoires were released in a freely available public database intended as a resource for research on the immune response to SARS-CoV-2. Nearly every sample came with metadata listing a de-identified subject ID, COVID-19 status, age in years and sex. Samples were obtained from the ongoing ImmuneRACE study (first 160 participants) and from over 1,000 subjects provided by 6 global collaborators. Where available, HLA class I and class II types were obtained from metadata supplied by the sample provider rather than from assay-based typing. The dataset comprised deeply sampled blood TCRbeta repertoires from subjects exposed to, actively infected with, or recovered from COVID-19. The material from the prospective study consisted of cDNA or gDNA derived from T cells, B-cell-depleted T cells, or PBMCs. Study-wide findings and limitations: The amount of clinical and demographic metadata varied by source and participant and was provided uncurated.

The TCR comes from an elderly woman with active or convalescent COVID-19. The receptor chain draws on TRBV6-1 and TRBJ2-3, with the D gene call left open. Sequencing input: peripheral blood. The DNA sequence is as follows: TGTGCCAGCAGTGATAGATCACCATCTATCACAGATACGCAGTATTTT. It codes for CASSDRSPSITDTQYF.